One sample yielded the 21 T cell receptor beta chains listed below, sequenced in a study of T cell clones after liver transplantation. Method: immunoSEQ multiplex PCR; TCRdb's copy keeps in-frame clones and lacks some. The table shows some 13,000 clones, with roughly 69% occurring only once. The material was CD8+ T cells from blood, obtained at the 22-month timepoint. The receptors were gathered from a human patient who received a liver transplant. The T cells may come from the graft donor.

This clone was detected many times. V gene TRBV6-1 combines with J gene TRBJ2-7; the D gene is possibly TRBD1 (6 bases). V was cut by 5 bases and J by 2 bases, with 13 bases left in between. The length of the CDR3 is 14 residues. Germline V gene data show CDR1 as MNHNS and CDR2 as SASEGT. CDR3 nucleotide sequence: TGTGCCAGCAGTATTTTTTGGGGGCCCTACGAGCAGTACTTC. It codes for CASSIFWGPYEQYF.

The chain couples TRBV6-6 to TRBJ2-7; no clear D gene. CDR1 is MNHNY, CDR2 SVGAGI, per germline (reference sequence). Trimming pared 7 bases from V and 5 bases from J, leaving 9 bases between. This CDR3 has 11 amino acids. Written as DNA, the CDR3 is TGTGCCAGCACTACGGGCAACGAGCAGTACTTC. As protein: CASTTGNEQYF.

This clone occurred a few times. This chain links TRBV7-2 with TRBJ2-2; 11 nucleotides line up with TRBD1. Germline CDR1 reads SGHTA; CDR2 reads FQGNSA. CDR3 length: 14 residues. Unmatched junction bases numbered 6, after V lost 10 bases and J lost 5 bases. CDR3 coding DNA: TGTGCCACCGAAGGACAGGGGGCGACCGGGGAGCTGTTTTTT. Protein product: CATEGQGATGELFF.

This clone is classed as medium-sized. The V call is TRBV6-6, the J call TRBJ1-1; 7 bases map to TRBD1. CDR3 length: 15 residues. From germline, CDR1 is MNHNY and CDR2 SVGAGI (reference sequence). V shed 2 bases, J shed 2 bases, and the junction held 5 bases outside the gene matches. CDR3 DNA sequence: TGTGCCAGCAGTTACCCACAGGGGACTAACACTGAAGCTTTCTTT. It is translated as CASSYPQGTNTEAFF.

The J gene is TRBJ2-2, the V gene TRBV9; D tentatively fits TRBD1 or TRBD2 (6 bases each). V lost 2 bases to trimming and J lost 1 base, with 12 bases between them. This CDR3 region has 16 residues. Germline values: CDR1 SGDLS, CDR2 YYNGEE. CDR3 residues: CASSVRGALNTGELFF. The CDR3 coding sequence is TGTGCCAGCAGCGTGAGGGGGGCGCTGAACACCGGGGAGCTGTTTTTT.

The gene calls are TRBV5-6 and TRBJ2-7; D is ambiguous. CDR1 and CDR2 from the germline V gene are SGHDT and YYEEEE. Trimming removed 1 base from V and 2 bases from J, with 10 bases in between. The CDR3 length is 14 residues. The CDR3 region has the DNA TGTGCCAGCAGCTTGTGGCGGATCGCCTACGAGCAGTACTTC. Encoded protein: CASSLWRIAYEQYF.

V is TRBV2 and J is TRBJ2-1; 8 nucleotides match TRBD2. The germline V gene encodes CDR1 SNHLY and CDR2 FYNNEI. This CDR3 spans 17 amino acids. The J segment lost 7 bases and the V segment lost 6 bases, leaving 17 bases of the junction unmatched. The CDR3 DNA reads as TGTGCCAGCAGGACAACTAGCGGAGAGAGGGGTATGAATGAGCAGTTCTTC. It codes for CASRTTSGERGMNEQFF.

The V and J genes are TRBV2 and TRBJ2-7, with 8 bases fitting TRBD1. Per the germline V gene, CDR1 is SNHLY and CDR2 is FYNNEI. V was pared by 4 bases and J by 3 bases, with 2 bases of the junction left unmatched. The CDR3 has 13 residues. CDR3 region: CASSAGTGYEQYF. CDR3 sequence (DNA): TGTGCCAGCAGTGCGGGGACAGGCTACGAGCAGTACTTC.

The J gene is TRBJ2-5, the V gene TRBV7-2; D perhaps matches TRBD2 (6 bases). Germline V gives CDR1 SGHTA, CDR2 FQGNSA. CDR3 length equals 16 residues. Trimming removed 5 bases at V and 0 bases at J, with 16 bases between. CDR3 bases: TGTGCCAGCAGCCAGGCCGGGAGAGAAAACCAAGAGACCCAGTACTTC. This sequence encodes CASSQAGRENQETQYF.

This chain joins TRBV5-1 and TRBJ2-1; D may correspond to TRBD1 or TRBD2 (6 bases each). There are 15 residues in the CDR3. The germline V and J ends were trimmed by 0 bases and 2 bases, with 9 bases remaining between them. Germline V lookup: CDR1 SGHRS, CDR2 YFSETQ. This CDR3 is CASSLEGGTYNEQFF. CDR3 DNA sequence: TGCGCCAGCAGCTTGGAGGGGGGAACCTACAATGAGCAGTTCTTC.

V is TRBV2 and J is TRBJ2-5; D is unresolved. This CDR3 has 12 residues. Germline V gives CDR1 SNHLY, CDR2 FYNNEI. Trimming stripped 6 bases from V and 4 bases from J, with 9 bases between. The CDR3: CASRRRTETQYF. CDR3 nucleotide sequence: TGTGCCAGCAGGCGGCGCACAGAGACCCAGTACTTC.

In DNA form, the CDR3 reads TGTGCCAGCAGCCTCCCTAGGGGCGGGAGTCCCAGCTCCTACGAGCAGTACTTC. It specifies CASSLPRGGSPSSYEQYF. This chain joins TRBV11-1 and TRBJ2-7; the match to TRBD2 covers 7 bases. This CDR3 is 18 amino acids long. Trimming took 5 bases from V and 0 from J; bases not matched to a gene: 16. CDR1 is SGHAT and CDR2 is FQDESV in the germline V gene (reference sequence).

V and J are TRBV7-3 and TRBJ1-1; D is possibly TRBD1 (6 bases). V lost 5 bases and J 5 bases, leaving 18 bases between the germline ends. CDR3 size: 15 residues. Per germline, CDR1 SGHTA and CDR2 FQGTGA. The CDR3 DNA follows: TGTGCCAGCAGCCTCACTGGGGGGCTGGGAACTGAAGCTTTCTTT. This encodes CASSLTGGLGTEAFF.

In its sample, this clone was seen a few times. A much larger clone lies one base from this, so it may be a read error. The sample carries other DNA sequences with the same CDR3. The rearrangement joins TRBV7-6 to TRBJ2-1; D remains ambiguous. From germline, CDR1 is SGHVS and CDR2 FNYEAQ. Trimming took 5 bases from V and 0 from J, leaving 5 bases between them. The CDR3 loop spans 13 amino acids. CDR3 sequence reads: CASSRSSYNEQFF. CDR3 coding DNA: TGTGCCAGCAGCCGAAGCTCCTACAATGAGCAGTTCTTC.

Comments on this clone: One end of the junction fails to match germline, which may point to a read error. The rearrangement links TRBV7-7 to TRBJ1-3, with D unclear. Germline CDR1 and CDR2: SSHAT and FNYEAQ (reference sequence). The CDR3 totals 15 residues. The DNA of the CDR3 is TGTGCTAGCAGCTTAGGGAGGGACTCTGGAAACACCATATATTTT. Translating gives CASSLGRDSGNTIYF. Variable domain in full (rest from reference TRBV7-7 and TRBJ1-3): GAGVSQSPRYKVTKRGQDVTLRCDPISSHATLYWYQQALGQGPEFLTYFNYEAQPDKSGLPSDRFSAERPEGSISTLTIQRTEQRDSAMYRCASSLGRDSGNTIYFGEGSWLTVV.

The chain has TRBV7-2 and TRBJ2-7; TRBD2 might be the D (5 bases). Germline V gives CDR1 SGHTA, CDR2 FQGNSA. Trimming took off 5 bases at V and 3 bases at J, with 8 bases between the two ends. The CDR3 is made up of 12 amino acids. The CDR3 loop is CASSPGFYEQYF. CDR3 bases: TGTGCCAGCAGCCCGGGATTCTACGAGCAGTACTTC.

This sequence joins TRBV4-1 and TRBJ1-1; D unclear. The CDR3 sequence is 15 residues long. CDR1 MGHRA and CDR2 YSYEKL come from the germline V gene. Trimming stripped 2 bases from V and 3 bases from J, with 13 bases between. The CDR3: CASSQPSGLDTEAFF. The CDR3 DNA follows: TGCGCCAGCAGCCAACCCAGTGGCTTGGACACTGAAGCTTTCTTT.

J is TRBJ2-5 and V is TRBV27; unclear D gene. The V end was cut by 1 base, the J end by 5 bases, with 11 bases between. This CDR3 is 14 amino acids long. Looked up from germline, CDR1 is MNHEY and CDR2 is SMNVEV (reference sequence). In nucleotides, the CDR3 is TGTGCCAGCAGTTTATTCGGAACGGGCGAGACCCAGTACTTC. It is translated as CASSLFGTGETQYF.

The DNA of the CDR3 is TGTGCCAAAACGGGGGGGCCTGTAGATACGCAGTATTTT. Translation gives CAKTGGPVDTQYF. This chain uses TRBV2 with TRBJ2-3, with TRBD2 matching 8 bases. Germline CDR1 and CDR2: SNHLY and FYNNEI. This CDR3 comprises 13 residues. After removal of 10 bases from V and 5 bases from J, the junction contained 8 bases not matched to a gene.

This chain connects TRBV7-9 to TRBJ1-1; D perhaps matches TRBD1 (5 bases). Germline loops: CDR1 SEHNR, CDR2 FQNEAQ (reference sequence). This CDR3 has 14 amino acids. Trimming cost V 2 bases and J 0 bases, with 7 bases left between them. The DNA for the CDR3 is TGTGCCAGCAGCTTACCAGGGTTGAACACTGAAGCTTTCTTT. Protein: CASSLPGLNTEAFF.

The chain is built from TRBV6-6 and TRBJ2-5; 7 nucleotides agree with TRBD2. CDR1 and CDR2 from the germline V gene are MNHNY and SVGAGI (reference sequence). The CDR3 totals 14 residues. The V segment lost 6 bases and the J segment 3 bases; nucleotides outside the gene matches: 7. CDR3 sequence: CASSWAGTKETQYF. CDR3 nucleotide sequence: TGTGCCAGCAGCTGGGCGGGGACTAAAGAGACCCAGTACTTC.